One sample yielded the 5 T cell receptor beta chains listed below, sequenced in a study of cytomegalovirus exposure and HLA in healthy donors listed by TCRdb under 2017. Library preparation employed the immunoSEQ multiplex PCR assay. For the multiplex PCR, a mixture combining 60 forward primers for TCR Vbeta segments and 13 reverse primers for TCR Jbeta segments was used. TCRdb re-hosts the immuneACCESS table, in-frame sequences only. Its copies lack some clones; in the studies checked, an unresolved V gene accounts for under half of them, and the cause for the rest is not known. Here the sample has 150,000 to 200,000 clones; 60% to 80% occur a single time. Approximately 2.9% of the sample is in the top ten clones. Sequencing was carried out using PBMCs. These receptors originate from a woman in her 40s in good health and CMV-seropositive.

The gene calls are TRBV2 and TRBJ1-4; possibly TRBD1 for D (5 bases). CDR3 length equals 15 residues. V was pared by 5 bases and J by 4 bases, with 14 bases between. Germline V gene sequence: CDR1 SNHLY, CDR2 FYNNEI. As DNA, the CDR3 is TGTGCCAGCAGTAGTCAGGGAGGAAGTAATGAAAAACTGTTTTTT. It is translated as CASSSQGGSNEKLFF.

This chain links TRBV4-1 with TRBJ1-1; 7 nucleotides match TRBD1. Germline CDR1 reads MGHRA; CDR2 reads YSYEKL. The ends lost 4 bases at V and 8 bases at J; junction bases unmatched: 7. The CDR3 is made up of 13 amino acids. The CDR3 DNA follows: TGCGCCAGCAGCCTTCGACAGGGCATCGAAGCTTTCTTT. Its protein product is CASSLRQGIEAFF.

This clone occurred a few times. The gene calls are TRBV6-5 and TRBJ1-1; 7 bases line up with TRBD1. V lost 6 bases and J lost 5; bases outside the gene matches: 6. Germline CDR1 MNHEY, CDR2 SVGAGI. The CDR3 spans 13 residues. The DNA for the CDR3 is TGTGCCAGCAGGCGGACAGGTGGGACTGAAGCTTTCTTT. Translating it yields CASRRTGGTEAFF.

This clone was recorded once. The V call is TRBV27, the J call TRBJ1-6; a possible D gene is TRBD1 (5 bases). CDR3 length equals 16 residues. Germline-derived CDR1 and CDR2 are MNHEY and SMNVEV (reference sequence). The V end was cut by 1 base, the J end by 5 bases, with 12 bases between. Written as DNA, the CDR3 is TGTGCCAGCAGTTTATGGGGGGACTTAAATAATTCACCCCTCCACTTT. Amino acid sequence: CASSLWGDLNNSPLHF.

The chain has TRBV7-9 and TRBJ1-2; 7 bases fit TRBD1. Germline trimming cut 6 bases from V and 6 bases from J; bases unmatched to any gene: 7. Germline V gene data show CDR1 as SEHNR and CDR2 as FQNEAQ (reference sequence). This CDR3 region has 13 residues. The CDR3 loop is CASRAGQAHGYTF. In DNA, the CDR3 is TGTGCCAGCAGGGCCGGACAGGCGCATGGCTACACCTTC.